This T cell receptor (beta chain) was observed in a study of blood T cell repertoires in COVID-19. Assay used: immunoSEQ multiplex PCR; TCRdb lists only in-frame clones, some missing. Among fewer than 70,000 clones listed, around 87% were seen once. The specimen sequenced was peripheral blood. The receptor comes from a man between 60 and 75 years old with active or convalescent COVID-19.

The CDR3 DNA reads TGCGCCAGCAGCCAAGATAGACAGCTGAACACCGGGGAGCTGTTTTTT. It yields the protein CASSQDRQLNTGELFF. The V gene is TRBV4-1, the J gene TRBJ2-2; weak D call: TRBD1 (5 bases). V was cut by 0 bases and J by 1 base, with 9 bases left in between. The germline V gene has CDR1 MGHRA and CDR2 YSYEKL. The CDR3 is 16 amino acids.